Listed below are T cell receptor beta chains from one sample, sequenced in a study of blood T cell repertoires in COVID-19. Using immunoSEQ multiplex PCR, the repertoire was profiled, and TCRdb retains in-frame clones only, with some absent. This sample has fewer than 75,000 clones, with roughly nine tenths found just once. What was sequenced was peripheral blood. All receptors come from a man aged 45 to 65 with active COVID-19. The CDR3 runs from the conserved cysteine through the conserved F or W. Each record gives: J gene, V gene, clone size, D gene, CDR3 DNA, CDR3 protein. D genes are given only for firm matches. The size entry is marked missing in some rows and otherwise reads once, few, many or a size class.

j_gene: TRBJ2-2
v_gene: TRBV9
abundance: .
d_gene: TRBD1
CDR3nt: TGTGCCAGCAGCGAACCACAAATAGCCGGGACAGGGAACACCGGGGAGCTGTTTTTT
CDR3aa: CASSEPQIAGTGNTGELFF

j_gene: TRBJ2-3
v_gene: TRBV2
abundance: .
d_gene: .
CDR3nt: TGTGCCAGCAGTCAACTAGCCTCCTTCACAGATACGCAGTATTTT
CDR3aa: CASSQLASFTDTQYF

j_gene: TRBJ1-5
v_gene: TRBV6-2/TRBV6-3
abundance: .
d_gene: TRBD1
CDR3nt: TGTGCCAGCAGTTACTCGGGTGGACAGGGGACCTTCGGGTTTGACCAGCCCCAGCATTTT
CDR3aa: CASSYSGGQGTFGFDQPQHF

j_gene: TRBJ2-1
v_gene: TRBV6-2/TRBV6-3
abundance: .
d_gene: .
CDR3nt: TGTGCCAGCCGCCGGGACTTACAGTACAATGAGCAGTTCTTC
CDR3aa: CASRRDLQYNEQFF

j_gene: TRBJ2-1
v_gene: TRBV3-1/TRBV3-2
abundance: .
d_gene: .
CDR3nt: TGTGCCAGCAGCCAAACTCTGGCAGGCCATGAGCAGTTCTTC
CDR3aa: CASSQTLAGHEQFF

j_gene: TRBJ1-4
v_gene: TRBV10-3
abundance: .
d_gene: TRBD1
CDR3nt: TGTGCCATCAGTGGACAGGGGGTTGAACAACTGTTTTTT
CDR3aa: CAISGQGVEQLFF

j_gene: TRBJ2-7
v_gene: TRBV19
abundance: .
d_gene: TRBD1
CDR3nt: TGTGCCAGTAGTAAGAAAAGACAGGGGGACGAGCAGTACTTC
CDR3aa: CASSKKRQGDEQYF

j_gene: TRBJ2-2
v_gene: TRBV27
abundance: .
d_gene: .
CDR3nt: TGTGCCAGCAGTGGAGCGGAGAACACCGGGGAGCTGTTTTTT
CDR3aa: CASSGAENTGELFF

j_gene: TRBJ2-1
v_gene: TRBV5-1
abundance: once
d_gene: TRBD2
CDR3nt: TGCGCCACCAGCCCTGGCGGGAGCTCCTACAATGAGCAGTTCTTC
CDR3aa: CATSPGGSSYNEQFF

j_gene: TRBJ1-2
v_gene: TRBV4-1
abundance: .
d_gene: TRBD1
CDR3nt: TGCGCCAGCAGCCAACCGGGACAGAACTATGGCTACACCTTC
CDR3aa: CASSQPGQNYGYTF

j_gene: TRBJ2-7
v_gene: TRBV6-2/TRBV6-3
abundance: few
d_gene: TRBD1
CDR3nt: TGTGCCAGCAGTTCAACAGGGGGCCGCGAGCAGTACTTC
CDR3aa: CASSSTGGREQYF

j_gene: TRBJ2-2
v_gene: TRBV5-1
abundance: .
d_gene: TRBD1
CDR3nt: TGCGCCAGCAGTGGAGGGACAGGGGGTCTGGGAATCACCGGGGAGCTGTTTTTT
CDR3aa: CASSGGTGGLGITGELFF

j_gene: TRBJ2-2
v_gene: TRBV19
abundance: .
d_gene: TRBD2
CDR3nt: TGTGCCAGTAGTGTAGCGGGAGTGCGGGAGCTGTTTTTT
CDR3aa: CASSVAGVRELFF

j_gene: TRBJ1-2
v_gene: TRBV4-1
abundance: .
d_gene: .
CDR3nt: TGCGCCAGCAGCCAACCAACCGACAGGATCGATGGCTACACCTTC
CDR3aa: CASSQPTDRIDGYTF

j_gene: TRBJ2-3
v_gene: TRBV6-2/TRBV6-3
abundance: .
d_gene: TRBD1
CDR3nt: TGTGCCAGCAGTTCCCTGGGGACAGGGGGCACAGATACGCAGTATTTT
CDR3aa: CASSSLGTGGTDTQYF

j_gene: TRBJ1-1
v_gene: TRBV5-1
abundance: .
d_gene: .
CDR3nt: TGCGCCAGCAGCTTGGTAGCAGGGGCCACTGAAGCTTTCTTT
CDR3aa: CASSLVAGATEAFF

j_gene: TRBJ1-1
v_gene: TRBV18
abundance: .
d_gene: TRBD1
CDR3nt: TGTGCCAGCTCGCCGAACCCGGGACAGGAAGCTTTCTTT
CDR3aa: CASSPNPGQEAFF

j_gene: TRBJ1-6
v_gene: TRBV6-5
abundance: .
d_gene: .
CDR3nt: TGTGCCATCTCGGCGGGGAGGGGTAATTCACCCCTCCACTTT
CDR3aa: CAISAGRGNSPLHF

j_gene: TRBJ2-2
v_gene: TRBV7-2
abundance: .
d_gene: TRBD1
CDR3nt: TGTGCCAGCAGACTCGCCGGGACAGGGTCCGGGGAGCTGTTTTTT
CDR3aa: CASRLAGTGSGELFF

j_gene: TRBJ1-2
v_gene: TRBV5-1
abundance: .
d_gene: TRBD1
CDR3nt: TGCGCCAGCAGCTGGGGGACAGGGACACTTTATGGCTACACCTTC
CDR3aa: CASSWGTGTLYGYTF

j_gene: TRBJ2-3
v_gene: TRBV5-1
abundance: once
d_gene: .
CDR3nt: TGCGCCAGCAGCTTGGTAGCTTCTACTACAGATACGCAGTATTTT
CDR3aa: CASSLVASTTDTQYF

j_gene: TRBJ2-7
v_gene: TRBV11-3
abundance: .
d_gene: .
CDR3nt: TGTGCCAGCAGCTTAGTTCACAGGGTCTACGAGCAGTACTTC
CDR3aa: CASSLVHRVYEQYF

j_gene: TRBJ2-3
v_gene: TRBV11-3
abundance: .
d_gene: TRBD2
CDR3nt: TGTGCCAGCAGCTTAGTAGCGGGGGGCACAGATACGCAGTATTTT
CDR3aa: CASSLVAGGTDTQYF

j_gene: TRBJ2-3
v_gene: TRBV12-5
abundance: .
d_gene: .
CDR3nt: TGTGCTAGTGGTTTGGTACGGTTTGGTGGGGGCGGCACAGATACGCAGTATTTT
CDR3aa: CASGLVRFGGGGTDTQYF

j_gene: TRBJ1-4
v_gene: TRBV5-4
abundance: once
d_gene: .
CDR3nt: TGTGCCAGCAGCTTGGCAGGGGTGGAAAAACTGTTTTTT
CDR3aa: CASSLAGVEKLFF

j_gene: TRBJ2-3
v_gene: TRBV18
abundance: .
d_gene: .
CDR3nt: TGTGCCAGCTCACCAAAAGGGGGTCAAGCAGATACGCAGTATTTT
CDR3aa: CASSPKGGQADTQYF

j_gene: TRBJ1-6
v_gene: TRBV7-2
abundance: .
d_gene: TRBD1
CDR3nt: TGTGCCAGCAGCTTAGGGGACAGGGTATATCCCCTCCACTTT
CDR3aa: CASSLGDRVYPLHF

j_gene: TRBJ2-7
v_gene: TRBV4-2
abundance: few
d_gene: TRBD2
CDR3nt: TGTGCCAGCAGCCAAGGGGTAGCGGGAGGGGCCGGCTACGAGCAGTACTTC
CDR3aa: CASSQGVAGGAGYEQYF

j_gene: TRBJ1-5
v_gene: TRBV6-2/TRBV6-3
abundance: .
d_gene: .
CDR3nt: TGTGCCAGCAGTTCTGCAGGGGGCAATCAGCCCCAGCATTTT
CDR3aa: CASSSAGGNQPQHF

j_gene: TRBJ1-3
v_gene: TRBV10-3
abundance: few
d_gene: .
CDR3nt: TGTGCCATCAGTGAGTCGGGCAGCTCTGGAAACACCATATATTTT
CDR3aa: CAISESGSSGNTIYF

j_gene: TRBJ1-1
v_gene: TRBV7-8
abundance: few
d_gene: .
CDR3nt: TGTGCCAGCAGCCCCTCCGTAAAGAACACTGAAGCTTTCTTT
CDR3aa: CASSPSVKNTEAFF

j_gene: TRBJ1-1
v_gene: TRBV28
abundance: .
d_gene: .
CDR3nt: TGTGCCAGCAGTTTACCGGGGTCGAACACTGAAGCTTTCTTT
CDR3aa: CASSLPGSNTEAFF

j_gene: TRBJ2-3
v_gene: TRBV7-6
abundance: .
d_gene: TRBD2
CDR3nt: TGTGCCAGCAGCTCAAAAAGCGGGGGGGCACCAGATACGCAGTATTTT
CDR3aa: CASSSKSGGAPDTQYF

j_gene: TRBJ1-5
v_gene: TRBV7-2
abundance: .
d_gene: .
CDR3nt: TGTGCCAGCAGCTTAGGAGTCGTCCGCAATCAGCCCCAGCATTTT
CDR3aa: CASSLGVVRNQPQHF

j_gene: TRBJ2-7
v_gene: TRBV6-2/TRBV6-3
abundance: .
d_gene: TRBD2
CDR3nt: TGTGCCAGCAGCCTAGCGGGGGCGGGCTACGAGCAGTACTTC
CDR3aa: CASSLAGAGYEQYF

j_gene: TRBJ2-5
v_gene: TRBV5-1
abundance: .
d_gene: .
CDR3nt: TGCGCCAGCAGCTTGGAGACGGCCGGGGAGACCCAGTACTTC
CDR3aa: CASSLETAGETQYF

j_gene: TRBJ1-3
v_gene: TRBV16
abundance: .
d_gene: .
CDR3nt: TGTGCCAGCAGCCAATCAGGGACAAGCTCTGGAAACACCATATATTTT
CDR3aa: CASSQSGTSSGNTIYF

j_gene: TRBJ2-7
v_gene: TRBV15
abundance: .
d_gene: .
CDR3nt: TGTGCCACCAGCACTAGGAGGCTAGCCCTATCCTACGAGCAGTACTTC
CDR3aa: CATSTRRLALSYEQYF

j_gene: TRBJ2-1
v_gene: TRBV18
abundance: once
d_gene: TRBD1
CDR3nt: TGTGCCAGCTCACCCCTGGACAGGGAGCAGTTCTTC
CDR3aa: CASSPLDREQFF

j_gene: TRBJ2-1
v_gene: TRBV24-1
abundance: .
d_gene: TRBD2
CDR3nt: TGTGCCACCAGTGATCCACCTGGGAGCGGGAGGGCCAATAGAAATGAGCAGTTCTTC
CDR3aa: CATSDPPGSGRANRNEQFF

j_gene: TRBJ2-3
v_gene: TRBV7-2
abundance: .
d_gene: TRBD1
CDR3nt: TGTGCCAGCAGCTTACAGACGAGGACAGGGGGAACAGATACGCAGTATTTT
CDR3aa: CASSLQTRTGGTDTQYF

j_gene: TRBJ1-6
v_gene: TRBV25-1
abundance: .
d_gene: TRBD1
CDR3nt: TGTGCCAGCAGTGATGGACAGGGGAAAAATTCACCCCTCCACTTT
CDR3aa: CASSDGQGKNSPLHF

j_gene: TRBJ1-6
v_gene: TRBV12-3/TRBV12-4
abundance: .
d_gene: .
CDR3nt: TGTGCCAGCAGTCAAGGACTCAATTCACCCCTCCACTTT
CDR3aa: CASSQGLNSPLHF

j_gene: TRBJ2-1
v_gene: TRBV7-2
abundance: .
d_gene: TRBD2
CDR3nt: TGTGCCAGCAGCTTTTTCCTAGCGGGAGGGCCGAGGAAATTTGGGGAGCAGTTCTTC
CDR3aa: CASSFFLAGGPRKFGEQFF

j_gene: TRBJ1-2
v_gene: TRBV28
abundance: once
d_gene: .
CDR3nt: TGTGCCAGCAGTTCGCAGGGGCGAAACTATGGCTACACCTTC
CDR3aa: CASSSQGRNYGYTF

j_gene: TRBJ2-3
v_gene: TRBV7-3
abundance: .
d_gene: .
CDR3nt: TGTGCCAGCGGCCTACTCGGAGGGCCCCCCGATACGCAGTATTTT
CDR3aa: CASGLLGGPPDTQYF

j_gene: TRBJ2-5
v_gene: TRBV10-1
abundance: .
d_gene: .
CDR3nt: TGCGCCAGCAGACGACAGCCCCAAGAGACCCAGTACTTC
CDR3aa: CASRRQPQETQYF

j_gene: TRBJ2-3
v_gene: TRBV30
abundance: .
d_gene: TRBD1
CDR3nt: TGTGCCTGGAGTGACAGGGGGCTGGACACAGATACGCAGTATTTT
CDR3aa: CAWSDRGLDTDTQYF

j_gene: TRBJ2-2
v_gene: TRBV28
abundance: .
d_gene: TRBD1
CDR3nt: TGTGCCAGCAGTTCAGGGGGCTCGAACACCGGGGAGCTGTTTTTT
CDR3aa: CASSSGGSNTGELFF

j_gene: TRBJ1-5
v_gene: TRBV28
abundance: .
d_gene: .
CDR3nt: TGTGCCAGCAGTTCCCCCGAGGCAGGGTCTAGCAATCAGCCCCAGCATTTT
CDR3aa: CASSSPEAGSSNQPQHF

j_gene: TRBJ2-1
v_gene: TRBV27
abundance: .
d_gene: TRBD1
CDR3nt: TGTGCCAGCAGTTTATTTGGGGACAGGGTTGAACATGAGCAGTTCTTC
CDR3aa: CASSLFGDRVEHEQFF

j_gene: TRBJ2-3
v_gene: TRBV6-4
abundance: .
d_gene: .
CDR3nt: TGTGCCAGCAGTGACTCCAACAGGGCAGATACGCAGTATTTT
CDR3aa: CASSDSNRADTQYF

j_gene: TRBJ1-5
v_gene: TRBV19
abundance: .
d_gene: TRBD1
CDR3nt: TGTGCCAGTAGTATAGATTTTGGGACAGGGGTCAGCAATCAGCCCCAGCATTTT
CDR3aa: CASSIDFGTGVSNQPQHF

j_gene: TRBJ1-4
v_gene: TRBV5-8
abundance: .
d_gene: TRBD1
CDR3nt: TGTGCCAGCAGCCAAGGGGGCCGACCAACTAATGAAAAACTGTTTTTT
CDR3aa: CASSQGGRPTNEKLFF

j_gene: TRBJ1-1
v_gene: TRBV7-2
abundance: .
d_gene: .
CDR3nt: TGTGCCAGCAGCTTAGCGCGAACACCCCGGGGTGAAGCTTTCTTT
CDR3aa: CASSLARTPRGEAFF

j_gene: TRBJ2-7
v_gene: TRBV24-1
abundance: .
d_gene: .
CDR3nt: TGTGCCACCAGTGACTCACAGGGATCCTGGGAGCAGTACTTC
CDR3aa: CATSDSQGSWEQYF

j_gene: TRBJ2-7
v_gene: TRBV6-5
abundance: .
d_gene: TRBD1
CDR3nt: TGTGCCAGCAGCTACGACAGGGGCCCCTACGAGCAGTACTTC
CDR3aa: CASSYDRGPYEQYF

j_gene: TRBJ2-5
v_gene: TRBV19
abundance: once
d_gene: TRBD2
CDR3nt: TGTGCCAGTCGCTTGACTAGCGCAGAGACCCAGTACTTC
CDR3aa: CASRLTSAETQYF

j_gene: TRBJ1-6
v_gene: TRBV5-1
abundance: .
d_gene: TRBD1
CDR3nt: TGCGCCAGCAGCACCGGACAGGGGGGAAATTCACCCCTCCACTTT
CDR3aa: CASSTGQGGNSPLHF